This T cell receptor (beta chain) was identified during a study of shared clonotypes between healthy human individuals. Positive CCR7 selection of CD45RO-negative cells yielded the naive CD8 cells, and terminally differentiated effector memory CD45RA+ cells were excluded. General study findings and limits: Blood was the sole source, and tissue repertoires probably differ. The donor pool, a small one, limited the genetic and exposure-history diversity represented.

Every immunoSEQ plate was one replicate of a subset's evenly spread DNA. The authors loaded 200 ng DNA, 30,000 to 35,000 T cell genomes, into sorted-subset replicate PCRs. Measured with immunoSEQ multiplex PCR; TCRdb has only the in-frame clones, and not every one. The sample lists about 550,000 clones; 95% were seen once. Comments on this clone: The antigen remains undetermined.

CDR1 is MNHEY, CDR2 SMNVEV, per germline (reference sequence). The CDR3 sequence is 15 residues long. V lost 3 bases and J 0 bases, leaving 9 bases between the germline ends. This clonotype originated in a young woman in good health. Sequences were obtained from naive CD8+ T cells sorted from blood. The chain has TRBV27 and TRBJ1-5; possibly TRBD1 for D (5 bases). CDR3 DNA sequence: TGTGCCAGCAGTTTGACAGTTTCTAGCAATCAGCCCCAGCATTTT. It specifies CASSLTVSSNQPQHF.